This TCR beta chain was obtained from a study of shared clonotypes between healthy human individuals. Clones were sequenced by immunoSEQ multiplex PCR, and TCRdb holds only the in-frame ones, with some missing. The profile covers 85,000 to 100,000 clones, with 65% to 70% appearing a single time and around 41% taken by the ten largest. Per the germline V gene, CDR1 is LNHDA and CDR2 is SQIVND (reference sequence). The V end was cut by 8 bases, the J end by 4 bases, with 9 bases between. This CDR3 has 12 residues. The chain couples TRBV19 to TRBJ2-1, with a tentative D call TRBD1 (6 bases). The sequenced sample was memory CD8+ T cells sorted from blood. The subset was: CD45RO+ cells pooled with CCR7-negative TemRA cells. The sequence came from a man aged 30 to 45 in good health. CDR3 in DNA: TGTGCCAGTGGACAGAGATACAATGAGCAGTTCTTC. Its translation: CASGQRYNEQFF.